This TCR beta chain originates from a study of blood T cells in healthy people across ages. At the level of the study: Template switching caught about one barcoded beta molecule for each two T cells.

With a J-beta primer mix and a sample-barcoded 5' primer, a second PCR ran about 6 to 11 cycles. Through a template-switch adaptor with 12 random nucleotides, each cDNA molecule received a tag. Any given sample supplied a minimum of 2.5 million CDR3-containing paired-end reads. TCRdb re-derived calls from the 5' RACE reads in MiXCR, one entry per CDR3 protein. The sample has 550,000 to 600,000 distinct CDR3 sequences; 40% to 50% are singletons. The sample holds a few counts of this clonotype. The CDR3 is 15 residues long. The V gene's germline CDR1 is SGHTA and CDR2 FQGNSA. V lost 4 bases to trimming and J lost 11 bases; unmatched junction nucleotides: 12.

Sequenced material: blood. The chain uses TRBV7-2 and TRBJ1-5; 9 nucleotides agree with TRBD1. This clonotype was sampled from a man of 80 years or more in good health. CDR3 DNA sequence: TGTGCCAGCAGCTCCGCACCCGACGGGACAGGGACCCAGCATTTT. Its protein is CASSSAPDGTGTQHF.